The source of this T cell receptor (beta chain) is a study of regulatory T cells in long-lasting Graves disease (dated by TCRdb to 2020 to 2023). Background on the whole study: Patients with newly diagnosed Graves' disease had been on antithyroid drugs for under 3 months. Peripheral blood TCR sequencing and RNA sequencing compared persistent Graves' disease patients with newly diagnosed Graves' disease patients. The study took place in China and was registered as a clinical trial. A total of roughly 35 samples underwent TCR sequencing: around 13 from persistent and approximately 20 from newly diagnosed Graves' disease patients.

Library prep was done by multiplex PCR. The instrument was an Illumina HiSeq 4000. CDR3 regions were amplified by Arm-PCR with iRepertoire HTBI primers to construct TCR beta libraries. Before sequencing, the PCR products underwent gel purification. Per the source publication's procedure: Gene usage analysis of CDR3 amino acid clonotypes used the roughly 60 TRBV and 12 to 15 TRBJ segments found across samples. Filtered high-quality paired reads were merged into contigs using COPE and FqMerger. BLAST was used to align contigs to the IMGT TRBV, TRBD and TRBJ reference genes, and CDR3 was defined following IMGT. Highly expanded clones were defined as clonotypes with a frequency above 0.1%. Shannon entropy served as the measure of repertoire diversity, while the Gini coefficient captured V-J evenness. Public clonotypes were defined as clonotypes shared by more than one individual. TCRdb reprocessing: public reads trimmed at Q25 with fastp, clones called with MiXCR, in-frame beta chains kept. CDR3 protein duplicates are merged, each entry listing the most common genes and DNA. The V and J calls and clone size are TCRdb's, not the authors'. Across this sample there are roughly 500,000 distinct CDR3 sequences, with about 13% seen only once. Roughly a tenth of the sample is held by the ten biggest clonotypes.

As encoded in the germline V gene, CDR1 is MNHNS while CDR2 is SASEGT. The CDR3 spans 14 residues, from the cysteine through the phenylalanine. Left in the record is the CDR3 DNA by itself, 42 bases read in frame from the first base. Trimming removed 6 bases from V and 7 bases from J; the gene matches leave 7 bases unexplained. This clonotype was observed a few times. Its binding antigen is unknown. Base-call qualities are not available, and no considerably larger clone is one nucleotide away. General conclusions and limits of the study: The small sample size was acknowledged by the authors as a limitation that may reduce accuracy. Compared with newly diagnosed patients, patients with persistent Graves' disease had lower TCR Shannon entropy and fewer highly expanded clones, which suggests clonal expansion. Sequencing and analysis were limited to the TCR beta chain. Preferential use of TRBV28, TRBJ1-2 and TRBJ2-5 was observed in persistent disease, whereas TRBV20-1 and TRBJ2-1 were favored in newly diagnosed disease. Because the primary lesion, thyroid tissue, could not be accessed, the study looked at peripheral blood alone. Patients with persistent disease shared more public clonotypes (about 2,700) than newly diagnosed patients did (966).

The time point label, as the study defines it: newly diagnosed GD, antithyroid drugs for less than 3 months. RNA was extracted from PBMCs in TRIzol for both TCR sequencing and RNA sequencing. Graves' disease was diagnosed according to American Thyroid Association guidelines. Patients for the study were recruited at an endocrinology department in Xi'an, China. Each patient gave roughly 8.4 milliliters of peripheral blood, collected in an EDTA anticoagulant tube. Ficoll Paque Plus density gradient separation was used to isolate PBMCs, and no further T cell sorting was performed. RNA quality was checked with an Agilent 2100 Bioanalyzer and agarose gel, and concentration with a NanoDrop 2000. This sample was shared with a second study, whose subject was T cells in Graves' hyperthyroidism and ophthalmopathy. As that second study puts it: Graves' hyperthyroidism was defined as stable when no progression to ophthalmopathy occurred over 18 months of follow-up. Hyperthyroidism patients were newly diagnosed, had a disease duration of under 2 months, and were aged 18 to 65 years. The study excluded patients with uncontrolled infections, other autoimmune diseases, pregnancy or lactation. Diagnoses were based on clinical symptoms, serum thyroxine and TRAb, thyroid ultrasound and orbital computed tomography. A first-round RT-PCR of the TCR CDR3 used the HTBI primer set with the Qiagen OneStep RT-PCR kit. Blood samples also contained most of the expanded thyroid clonotypes (frequency above 0.001), which suggests that blood repertoires may reflect thyroid immune responses. In cross-validation, a model built on a 13 V-J signature told ophthalmopathy apart from stable hyperthyroidism with under 90% sensitivity and about 81% specificity, and in testing the same model reached 80%/75%. During validation, the model predicted progression to ophthalmopathy a median of roughly 7.1 months ahead of onset, with roughly 65% sensitivity and more than 72% specificity. TCR V-J signatures able to tell the groups apart were searched for in a discovery cohort of 100 or so patients, of whom more than 40 had Graves' ophthalmopathy and some 60 had stable Graves' hyperthyroidism. Whether ophthalmopathy could be predicted prospectively was tested in an independent validation cohort made up of approximately 19 hyperthyroidism patients plus 17 patients who later progressed to ophthalmopathy. For training and testing, the 100 or so patients in the discovery cohort were randomly divided in a 7:3 ratio. Thyroid tissue and blood T-cell repertoires from six Graves' hyperthyroidism patients were also compared in the study. After blood sampling, hyperthyroidism patients were treated with methimazole at a starting dose of 30 mg daily, and ophthalmopathy patients were treated with high-dose intravenous methylprednisolone. Libraries were constructed in a second round of multiplex PCR, after which size selection and purification were carried out. Libraries were sequenced paired-end with 100 bp reads on an Illumina HiSeq2000. SOAPnuke was used to process the raw data, removing reads that contained adapters or uncalled bases, had a mean Phred below 15, or lacked an exact match to the constant primer or identifier. High-quality paired reads were merged with COPE v1.2.5, and unique nucleotide sequences were defined as clonotypes. MiTCR v1.1 was used to align the clonotypes against IMGT TRBV, TRBD and TRBJ reference segments. Only V-J combinations with frequency above 0.0001, covering about 99% of repertoires, were analysed. A TCS score was defined as the ratio of F50 (clonal expansion) to E x V (chaos), with BLOSUM62-based TCRdist applied between CDR3 peptides within each V-J. Welch's t-statistics and random forest reduced roughly 530 V-J features to roughly 13, which were used in a naive Bayes classifier (R e1071). No statistical method was used to set the sample size in advance, and investigators knew the group allocation. The paper describes TCR Vbeta CDR3 sequencing of 135 peripheral blood samples, made up of fewer than 50 ophthalmopathy patients, 70 to 75 hyperthyroidism patients and about 17 progressor patients.

Rearrangement joined TRBV6-1 to TRBJ1-4, and 8 junctional nucleotides match TRBD1. The sequenced sample was peripheral blood mononuclear cells (PBMCs), obtained at new diagnosis, from a patient treated with antithyroid drugs. The sequence came from a young man with Graves disease. Donor details come from another sample of the same person, matched by shared clones. The DNA is TGTGCCAGCAGCCTCGGGACAGGCCTTGAAAAACTGTTTTTT. Translated, it reads CASSLGTGLEKLFF.